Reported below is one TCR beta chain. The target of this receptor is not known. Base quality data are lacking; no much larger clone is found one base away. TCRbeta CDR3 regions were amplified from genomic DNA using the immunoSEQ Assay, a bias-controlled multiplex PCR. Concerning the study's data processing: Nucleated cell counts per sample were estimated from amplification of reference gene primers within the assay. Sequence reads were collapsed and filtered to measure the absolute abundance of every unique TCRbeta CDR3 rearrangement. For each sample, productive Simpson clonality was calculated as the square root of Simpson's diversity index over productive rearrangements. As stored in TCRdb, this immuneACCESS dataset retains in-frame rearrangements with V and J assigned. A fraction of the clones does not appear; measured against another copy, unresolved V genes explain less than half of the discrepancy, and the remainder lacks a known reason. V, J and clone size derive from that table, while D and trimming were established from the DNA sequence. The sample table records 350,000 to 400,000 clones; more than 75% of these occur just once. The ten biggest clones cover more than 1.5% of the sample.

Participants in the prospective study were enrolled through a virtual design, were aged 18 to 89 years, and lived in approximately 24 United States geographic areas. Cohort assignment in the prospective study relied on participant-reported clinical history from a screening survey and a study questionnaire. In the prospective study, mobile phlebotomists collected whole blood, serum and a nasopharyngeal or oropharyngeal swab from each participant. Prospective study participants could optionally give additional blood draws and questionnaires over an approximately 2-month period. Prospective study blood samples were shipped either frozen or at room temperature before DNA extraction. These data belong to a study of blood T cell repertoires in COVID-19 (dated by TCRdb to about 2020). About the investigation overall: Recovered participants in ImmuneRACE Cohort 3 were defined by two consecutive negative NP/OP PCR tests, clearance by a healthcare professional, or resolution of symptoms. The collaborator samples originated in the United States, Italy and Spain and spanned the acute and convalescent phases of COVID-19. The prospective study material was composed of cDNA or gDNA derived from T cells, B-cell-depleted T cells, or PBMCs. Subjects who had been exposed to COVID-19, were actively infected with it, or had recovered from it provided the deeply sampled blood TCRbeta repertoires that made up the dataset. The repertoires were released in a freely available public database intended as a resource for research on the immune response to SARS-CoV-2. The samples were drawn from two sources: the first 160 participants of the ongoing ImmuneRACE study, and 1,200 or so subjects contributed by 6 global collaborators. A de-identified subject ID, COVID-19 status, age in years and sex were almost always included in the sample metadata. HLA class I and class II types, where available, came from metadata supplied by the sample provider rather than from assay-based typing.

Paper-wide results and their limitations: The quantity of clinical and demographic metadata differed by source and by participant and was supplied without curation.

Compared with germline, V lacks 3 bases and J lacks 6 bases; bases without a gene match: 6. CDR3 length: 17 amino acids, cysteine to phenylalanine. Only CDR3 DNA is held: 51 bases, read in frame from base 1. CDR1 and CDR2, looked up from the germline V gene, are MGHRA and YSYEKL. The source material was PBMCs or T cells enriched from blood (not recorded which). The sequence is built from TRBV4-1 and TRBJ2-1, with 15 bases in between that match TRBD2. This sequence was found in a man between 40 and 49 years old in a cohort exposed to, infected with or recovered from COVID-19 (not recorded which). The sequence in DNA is TGCGCCAGCAGCCATCTTCCGGGACTAGCGGGAGGCAATGAGCAGTTCTTC. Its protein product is CASSHLPGLAGGNEQFF.